These T cell receptor beta chains were read from a single sample in a study of a mutant IDH1 vaccine in newly diagnosed glioma. No antigen has been assigned to these receptors. TCRdb's table, derived via immunoSEQ multiplex PCR, lists solely in-frame clones and lacks some. Among 9,500 to 11,000 clones listed, 88% were seen once. The sample consisted of PBMCs, taken from a glioma patient whose treatment included an IDH1 peptide vaccine. The receptors come from a woman between 35 and 50 years old with glioma. Some clones in this sample may be carry-over from other donors' samples. CDR3s include the opening cysteine and the closing phenylalanine or tryptophan. D genes are given only for firm matches. Clone size appears in some rows only: once, few, many, or a class for an expanded clone.

V gene	J gene	clone size	D gene	CDR3 DNA	CDR3 protein
TRBV2	TRBJ2-3	.	.	TGTGCCAGCAGCCCCGGGACGGCTAGCACAGATACGCAGTATTTT	CASSPGTASTDTQYF
TRBV19	TRBJ2-1	.	.	TGTGCCAGTAGTATCCTGTATGAGCAGTTCTTC	CASSILYEQFF
TRBV27	TRBJ2-1	.	.	TGTGCCAGCAGTCCCTGGGCGGAGAGGAATGAGCAGTTCTTC	CASSPWAERNEQFF
TRBV6-5	TRBJ1-1	.	TRBD1	TGTGCCACCTTTATTGGGACAGGGTCCACTGAAGCTTTCTTT	CATFIGTGSTEAFF
TRBV5-6	TRBJ2-3	.	.	TGTGCCAGCAGCTTAAAGGGTATAGATACGCAGTATTTT	CASSLKGIDTQYF
TRBV6-1	TRBJ1-5	.	.	TGTGCCAGCAGTGAGCAGCCAGGGTTAGTCAATCAGCCCCAGCATTTT	CASSEQPGLVNQPQHF
TRBV6-6	TRBJ1-4	once	.	TGTGCCAGCAGTTACTCTGGGGGGGATAATGAAAAACTGTTTTTT	CASSYSGGDNEKLFF
TRBV5-6	TRBJ2-1	.	TRBD1	TGTGCCAGCAGCTCCACAGGGGTCAATGAGCAGTTCTTC	CASSSTGVNEQFF
TRBV11-3	TRBJ1-1	.	.	TGTGCCAGCAGCCCCCCGGGCAGCGGCACTGAAGCTTTCTTT	CASSPPGSGTEAFF
TRBV5-4	TRBJ1-3	.	TRBD1	TGTGCCAGCAGCTTGCAGACAGGGAGGGACACCATATATTTT	CASSLQTGRDTIYF
TRBV4-2	TRBJ2-1	.	TRBD2	TGTGCCAGCAGCCAAGATGGTAGCGGGAGGCCTTTCTTC	CASSQDGSGRPFF
TRBV14	TRBJ2-7	.	TRBD2	TGTGCCAGCAGCCAAGCCGGACTAGCGGGGAGCTACGAGCAGTACTTC	CASSQAGLAGSYEQYF
TRBV25-1	TRBJ2-2	.	.	TGTGCCAGCAGTGCGGACTCCCTACTAGGCACCGGGGAGCTGTTTTTT	CASSADSLLGTGELFF
TRBV29-1	TRBJ2-5	.	.	TGCAGCCCAACCAGGATCCAAGAGACCCAGTACTTC	CSPTRIQETQYF
TRBV9	TRBJ1-2	few	.	TGTGCCAGCACCCAAGGGGGGACCGGTTATGGCTACACCTTC	CASTQGGTGYGYTF
TRBV4-2	TRBJ2-7	.	TRBD2	TGTGCCAGCAGCCAAGCTAGCGGGATGTACATCTACGAGCAGTACTTC	CASSQASGMYIYEQYF
TRBV11-2	TRBJ2-5	.	TRBD2	TGTGCCAGCAGCTCCCTTGGGTTAGCGGGGGTTTCACAAGAGACCCAGTACTTC	CASSSLGLAGVSQETQYF
TRBV29-1	TRBJ2-3	.	.	TGCAGCGTTGACAGGGGCACAGATACGCAGTATTTT	CSVDRGTDTQYF
TRBV28	TRBJ1-1	few	.	TGTGCCAGCAGTTTATCCCTGAACACTGAAGCTTTCTTT	CASSLSLNTEAFF
TRBV27	TRBJ1-1	.	TRBD1	TGTGCCAGCAGTCCATCAGGGGGGTTGGATAATGAAGCTTTCTTT	CASSPSGGLDNEAFF
TRBV6-5	TRBJ2-3	.	.	TGTGCCAGCAGTTACGACAGCACAGATACGCAGTATTTT	CASSYDSTDTQYF
TRBV6-5	TRBJ1-3	.	TRBD1	TGTGCCAGCAGTACCAACAGGGGGGCTGGAAACACCATATATTTT	CASSTNRGAGNTIYF
TRBV19	TRBJ2-6	.	.	TGTGCCAGTAGTATGGCGCAAGGACCCTCTGGGGCCAACGTCCTGACTTTC	CASSMAQGPSGANVLTF
TRBV5-6	TRBJ2-1	.	TRBD1	TGTGCCAGCAGCACCGGGACAGCCTACAATGAGCAGTTCTTC	CASSTGTAYNEQFF
TRBV27	TRBJ2-7	.	.	TGTGCCAGCAGTTTAACAGGGATGGGGGAGCAGTACTTC	CASSLTGMGEQYF
TRBV6-6	TRBJ2-5	.	.	TGTGCCAGCAGTTACTCCCGAGCGACACAAGAGACCCAGTACTTC	CASSYSRATQETQYF
TRBV5-1	TRBJ2-7	.	TRBD2	TGCGCCAGCGGGGTAGCGAGCGGGGGCTACGAGCAGTACTTC	CASGVASGGYEQYF
TRBV7-9	TRBJ1-1	few	.	TGTGCCAGCAGCTTAAAGGGTATCACTGAAGCTTTCTTT	CASSLKGITEAFF
TRBV7-2	TRBJ1-2	.	TRBD1	TGTGCCAGCAGGGGGACAGTCTATGGCTACACCTTC	CASRGTVYGYTF
TRBV5-1	TRBJ2-1	.	TRBD2	TGCGCCAGCAGCCGACCGACTAGCGGACCTTACAATGAGCAGTTCTTC	CASSRPTSGPYNEQFF
TRBV11-2	TRBJ1-5	.	.	TGTGCCAGCAGCTTAGGAGGGCCAAGCAATCAGCCCCAGCATTTT	CASSLGGPSNQPQHF
TRBV14	TRBJ1-1	few	TRBD1	TGTGCCAGCAGCCACGCCTACGGCAGGACAGGCAACACTGAAGCTTTCTTT	CASSHAYGRTGNTEAFF
TRBV6-6	TRBJ2-7	.	.	TGTGCCAGCGTGGCAGCCACTGGCTACGAGCAGTACTTC	CASVAATGYEQYF
TRBV29-1	TRBJ1-2	.	.	TGCAGCGTTGAAGCCGCGACTCCCCGGTTTTTCAACTATGGCTACACCTTC	CSVEAATPRFFNYGYTF
TRBV6-1	TRBJ2-1	.	.	TGTGCCAGCAGTGAAGGGATAGGGGGATACAATGAGCAGTTCTTC	CASSEGIGGYNEQFF
TRBV20-1	TRBJ1-2	.	TRBD1	TGCAGTGCAGGGGGCGCAAATGGCTACACCTTC	CSAGGANGYTF
TRBV28	TRBJ2-7	.	.	TGTGCCAGCAGTTTAGAAGGGCTAGTCTACGAGCAGTACTTC	CASSLEGLVYEQYF
TRBV5-1	TRBJ1-3	.	TRBD1	TGCGCCAGCAGCTTAACAGGGGGCCACTCTGGAAACACCATATATTTT	CASSLTGGHSGNTIYF
TRBV7-2	TRBJ2-5	.	.	TGTGCCAGCAGCTTAGCGGGGGAGGTCCAAGAGACCCAGTACTTC	CASSLAGEVQETQYF
TRBV6-1	TRBJ2-5	.	TRBD2	TGTGCCAGCAGTTTGGGGACTAGCTGGCAAGAGACCCAGTACTTC	CASSLGTSWQETQYF